The 17 T cell receptor beta chains listed next were all sequenced from one sample in a study of tumor-infiltrating lymphocytes in primary liver carcinoma. Total RNA (approximately 0.5 ug) served as template for TCR beta cDNA synthesis primed by a constant-region primer. Generation of the TCR beta libraries relied on three nested multiplex PCR rounds using slightly modified ARM-PCR. The two initial PCR rounds, approximately 10 cycles each, used TRBV1-TRBV30 forward and C-beta reverse primers. A single record per CDR3 protein comes from TCRdb applying MiXCR to the multiplex PCR reads. The sample records 50,000 to 70,000 distinct CDR3 sequences, approximately 70% being singletons. For each extraction, RNA and DNA were obtained together from approximately 20-30 mg of unsorted bulk tissue. Sequencing used liver tumor tissue from sampling region 2. Subset denoted: tumor region T2, inferior pole. The receptor source for this set is a man aged 35 to 55 with primary liver carcinoma and hepatitis B virus infection.

This clonotype showed up just once. The J gene is TRBJ1-1, the V gene TRBV6-2 or TRBV6-3; D is ambiguous. CDR3 length: 16 residues. Trimming took off 7 bases at V and 4 bases at J, with 22 bases between the two ends. The germline CDR1 and CDR2 sequences are MNHEY and SVGEGT. Written as DNA, the CDR3 is TGTGCCAGCACTATAATATGTACGAGGGTAGTCACTGAAGCTTTCTTT. Translated: CASTIICTRVVTEAFF.

In its sample, this clonotype was seen once. A single base separates this from a much larger clone, so it may be a read error. The CDR3 coding sequence is TGCGCCAGCAGTCTCGGAAGAGGAAGGGACAGGGATACCGGGGAGCTGTTTTTT. This encodes CASSLGRGRDRDTGELFF. The chain combines TRBV5-1 with TRBJ2-2; TRBD1 agrees at 9 bases. V lost 5 bases and J lost 5; bases outside the gene matches: 16. CDR3 length: 18 residues. Germline loops: CDR1 SGHRS, CDR2 YFSETQ.

This clonotype was seen once. Given the absence of the conserved phenylalanine or tryptophan at the CDR3 end, a read error is likely. The DNA is left out, because the CDR3 cannot be placed on it with certainty; the CDR3 is given as TCRdb lists it. The chain employs TRBV11-2 and TRBJ2-5. Germline V gene lookup returns CDR1 SGHAT and CDR2 FQNNGV. The CDR3 spans 16 residues, counting both ends. The CDR3 spells CVSSQTPGGWKETQYI.

In regard to this clonotype: An end of the junction does not agree with germline; a read error may underlie this. The chain joins TRBV11-2 to TRBJ2-1; 9 bases align to TRBD2. Germline values: CDR1 SGHAT, CDR2 FQNNGV. The CDR3 is 16 amino acids. The CDR3 region is CTSSLELLAGTNEQFF. Here the CDR3 DNA reads TGTACCAGCAGCTTAGAGCTCCTAGCGGGAACAAATGAGCAGTTCTTC. The entire variable domain, with the rest obtained from reference TRBV11-2 and TRBJ2-1, is as follows: EAGVAQSPRYKIIEKRQSVAFWCNPISGHATLYWYQQILGQGPKLLIQFQNNGVVDDSQLPKDRFSAERLKGVDSTLKIQPAKLEDSAVYLCTSSLELLAGTNEQFFGPGTRLTVL.

V usage is TRBV19 and J usage is TRBJ2-3; D uncertain. Germline CDR1 is LNHDA and CDR2 is SQIVND (reference sequence). Trimming left V 3 bases short and J 15 bases short, with 19 bases between. The CDR3 sequence is 13 residues long. The CDR3 bases are TGTGCCAGTAGTATTGTCTCGGCAGATACGCGATATTTT. This encodes CASSIVSADTRYF.

Only a few counts were recorded for this clonotype. This chain joins TRBV28 and TRBJ1-2; possibly TRBD1 for D (6 bases). Germline CDR1 and CDR2: MDHEN and SYDVKM. CDR3 length equals 13 residues. The ends were cut back, 3 bases at V and 5 bases at J, with 10 bases in the middle. CDR3 loop: CASSLEGVYGYTF. The DNA for the CDR3 is TGTGCCAGCAGTTTGGAGGGGGTTTATGGCTACACCTTC.

The chain carries TRBV12-3 or TRBV12-4 and TRBJ1-2; TRBD1 matches at 7 bases. The CDR3 runs to 17 residues. V trimming: 4 bases; J trimming: 2 bases; junction bases outside the gene matches: 13. The CDR3 DNA is TGTGCCAGCAGTTATTTCCAGACAGGGAAGACGAACTATGGCTACACCTTC. Protein: CASSYFQTGKTNYGYTF.

Comments on this clonotype: The conserved final phenylalanine or tryptophan is absent from the CDR3, which likely points to a read error. The gene calls are TRBV7-9 and TRBJ1-1; D may be TRBD1 (5 bases). Germline assignment: CDR1 SEHNR and CDR2 FQNEAQ (reference sequence). Trimming shortened V by 0 bases and J by 2 bases, and 7 bases separated the two germline ends. This CDR3 contains 14 residues. The CDR3 DNA is TGTGCCAGCAGCTTAGCGGGGGGAAACACTGAAGCTTTCCTT. Amino acids: CASSLAGGNTEAFL.

Note on this clonotype: The final CDR3 position lacks the conserved phenylalanine or tryptophan, pointing to a likely read error. The DNA is left out, because the CDR3 cannot be placed on it with certainty; the CDR3 is given as TCRdb lists it. This sequence joins TRBV14 and TRBJ1-2. Germline lookup yields CDR1 SGHDN and CDR2 FVKESK. The CDR3 is 17 residues long, counting both termini. CDR3 loop: CVSNQRYHPQEHYDYTC.

On this clonotype itself: The junction shows a germline mismatch at one end, possibly a read error. This chain connects TRBV12-5 to TRBJ2-7; D is tentatively TRBD1 or TRBD2 (5 bases each). This CDR3 comprises 13 residues. Germline CDR1 and CDR2: LGHNT and FRNRAP. CDR3 residues: CASEGTSSYELYF. The CDR3 nucleotides read TGTGCTAGTGAAGGGACCAGTTCCTACGAGCTGTACTTC.

In this sample, this clonotype turned up a few times. The missing conserved phenylalanine or tryptophan at the end of this CDR3 makes a read error likely. J is TRBJ2-7 and V is TRBV29-1; possible D gene TRBD1, 6 bases. The CDR3 loop spans 13 amino acids. V dropped 8 bases and J dropped 1 base, with 15 bases sitting between them. Germline assignment: CDR1 SQVTM and CDR2 ANQGSEA. The CDR3 loop is CSSGAGTSYEQYL. The CDR3 DNA reads as TGCAGCTCCGGGGCAGGGACATCCTACGAGCAGTACCTC.

Concerning this clonotype itself: No conserved phenylalanine or tryptophan is present at the end of the CDR3, so a read error is the likely explanation. The chain joins TRBV4-1 to TRBJ2-2, with 14 bases lining up with TRBD2. This CDR3 has 20 amino acids. The germline CDR1 and CDR2 sequences are MGHRA and YSYEKL. With V trimmed by 1 base and J by 8 bases, 15 bases remained unmatched. The CDR3 bases are TGCGCCAGCAGCCAAGCGAAGGGACTAGCGGGAGTAATTGATGCAGGGGAGCTGTTTATT. Residues: CASSQAKGLAGVIDAGELFI.

With respect to this clonotype: It may be a read error: a sequence one base away is much more abundant. This chain connects TRBV7-9 to TRBJ2-3; 7 bases fit TRBD2. Germline CDR1 and CDR2: SEHNR and FQNEAQ (reference sequence). CDR3 length: 13 residues. CDR3 bases: TGTGCCAGCAGCCCCCTGGCGGGGGATACGCACTATTTT. Translation: CASSPLAGDTHYF.

Details on this clonotype: One end of the junction is discordant with germline, which a read error may explain. The chain employs TRBV6-5 and TRBJ2-1; possible D gene TRBD2, 6 bases. This CDR3 contains 13 residues. Germline CDR1 reads MNHEY; CDR2 reads SVGAGI. CDR3 in DNA: TGTGCCAGCAGTGGACGGGGGAACAACGAGCAGTTCTTC. Encoded protein: CASSGRGNNEQFF.

About this clonotype: One end of the junction fails to match germline, which may point to a read error. The chain joins TRBV10-3 to TRBJ2-2, with a possible D match to TRBD2 (5 bases). Germline V gives CDR1 ENHRY, CDR2 SYGVKD. The CDR3 extends over 13 amino acids. CDR3 coding DNA: TGTACCATCAGTGAAGATGGCATCGGGGAACTGTTTTTT. Its protein is CTISEDGIGELFF.

To note about this clonotype: The junction differs from germline at one of its ends, possibly a read error. The J gene is TRBJ2-4, the V gene TRBV11-1, with 7 bases fitting TRBD2. Germline-derived CDR1 and CDR2 are SGHAT and FQDESV (reference sequence). The CDR3 spans 17 residues. DNA for the CDR3: TGTGCCAGTAGCTTTCCCGGGACTAACGGGACCAAAAACATTCAATACTTC. It translates to CASSFPGTNGTKNIQYF.

Details on this clonotype: Its ends do not fully match the called genes, so a read error is possible. V is TRBV6-2 or TRBV6-3 and J is TRBJ1-2; tentative D call: TRBD1 (5 bases). Germline V gives CDR1 MNHEY, CDR2 SVGEGT. The CDR3 length is 12 residues. CDR3 coding DNA: TGTGCCAGTAGGGGAGACGGCTATGGCTACATCTTC. Amino acids: CASRGDGYGYIF.